The clone carrying this T cell receptor beta chain has ten or more counts. Its antigen is currently unknown. Sample barcodes and UMIs were carried by the TCR alpha and TCR beta cDNA libraries that 5'RACE generated with constant-segment primers. In TCRdb, the 5' RACE reads were re-called with MiXCR into one record per CDR3 protein. The repertoire consists of around 300,000 distinct CDR3 sequences, with about a sixth occurring once and the leading ten covering 20% to 25%. This sample was included in a study of T-cell memory formation after mild COVID-19. General observations from the study: Balance between CD4 and CD8 was seen in clones contracting day 15 to 85, and a CD4+ lean was seen in later expanders.

The source of this sequence is a man younger than 30 who had mild COVID-19 (a few samples of this study predate the infection). Cell type and time point are not known. Input material: PBMCs or a T cell subset sorted from them (not recorded which).

Here the CDR3 DNA reads TGTGCCAGCAGCCGATCGCGCTCTGGGGCCAACGTCCTGACTTTC. Translated: CASSRSRSGANVLTF. J is TRBJ2-6 and V is TRBV7-3; D remains ambiguous. Per germline, CDR1 SGHTA and CDR2 FQGTGA. The germline V and J ends were trimmed by 5 bases and 0 bases, with 8 bases remaining between them. This CDR3 spans 15 amino acids.